Shown below are 9 T cell receptor beta chains from a single sample sequenced in a study of T-cell reconstitution after alpha-beta-depleted transplantation in children. The library targeted TCRbeta and was prepared with unique molecular identifiers. TCRdb re-derived calls from the PCR reads in MiXCR, one entry per CDR3 protein. The profile shows roughly 250,000 distinct CDR3 sequences, 6.5% to 9% of them singletons. The source was PBMCs, mostly from graft donor cells, collected 180 days after TCRalphabeta/CD19-depleted stem cell transplant. These receptors came from a male patient under 18 who had a stem cell transplant for acute lymphoblastic leukemia, so the T cells may come from the graft donor.

This clonotype was seen ten or more times. V gene TRBV6-5 combines with J gene TRBJ2-7; D is ambiguous. In germline, CDR1 is MNHEY, CDR2 SVGAGI. V lost 6 bases and J lost 3, with 18 bases in between. The CDR3 extends over 15 amino acids. In DNA, the CDR3 is TGTGCCAGCAGACCACTCACAGCAGCCGTCTACGAGCAGTACTTC. Amino acid sequence: CASRPLTAAVYEQYF.

This clonotype was detected ten times or more. The rearrangement joins TRBV12-3 or TRBV12-4 to TRBJ2-5, with 9 bases that match TRBD1. Losses at the gene ends were 3 bases for V and 2 bases for J; bases not matched to a gene: 13. This CDR3 is 18 amino acids long. CDR3 in DNA: TGTGCCAGCAGTTTCGGACGCGGCCGGGACAGGGCTCAAGAGACCCAGTACTTC. Its protein is CASSFGRGRDRAQETQYF.

This clonotype was seen ten or more times. The genes are TRBV7-4 and TRBJ2-7; 7 bases match TRBD1. The CDR3 totals 12 residues. Looked up from germline, CDR1 is SGHVT and CDR2 is SQSDAQ. V shed 7 bases and J 4 bases; nucleotides not matched to a gene: 4. The CDR3 DNA is TGTGCCAGCAAACTACAGGGGTACGAGCAGTACTTC. As protein: CASKLQGYEQYF.

To note about this clonotype: This may arise from a read error, as a much more abundant clone is one base away. The gene calls are TRBV7-2 and TRBJ2-2; TRBD1 aligns across 9 bases. Per germline, CDR1 SGHTA and CDR2 FQGNSA. This CDR3 is built from 17 residues. Trimming at V came to 4 bases and at J to 5 bases, leaving 11 bases not matched to a gene. DNA of the CDR3: TGTGCCAGCAGCTCCGCCTCAGGGACAGGGCGAACCGGGGAGCTGTTTTTT. Residues: CASSSASGTGRTGELFF.

This clonotype came up many times. The chain is built from TRBV20-1 and TRBJ1-4, with D unresolved. Germline V lookup: CDR1 DFQATT, CDR2 SNEGSKA (reference sequence). Trimming pared 0 bases from V and 2 bases from J, leaving 13 bases between. This CDR3 is 16 amino acids long. The CDR3 region is CSARERASGTNEKLFF. CDR3 coding DNA: TGCAGTGCTAGAGAGCGGGCCTCGGGGACTAATGAAAAACTGTTTTTT.

This clonotype occurred many times. This chain connects TRBV20-1 to TRBJ1-1, with D tentatively TRBD1 (6 bases). The germline CDR1 and CDR2 sequences are DFQATT and SNEGSKA (reference sequence). Trimming took off 0 bases at V and 0 bases at J, with 14 bases between the two ends. This CDR3 spans 16 amino acids. This chain's CDR3 is CSARDLGTPMNTEAFF. In nucleotides, the CDR3 is TGCAGTGCTAGAGATCTAGGGACACCTATGAACACTGAAGCTTTCTTT.

This clonotype showed up many times. The gene calls are TRBV28 and TRBJ1-4; D is perhaps TRBD1 (6 bases). V was trimmed by 5 bases and J by 7 bases, leaving 17 bases between them. CDR1 is MDHEN and CDR2 is SYDVKM in the germline V gene. This CDR3 is 15 amino acids long. This CDR3 is CASSPQGRVSEKLFF. CDR3 DNA sequence: TGTGCCAGCAGTCCACAGGGCAGGGTTAGTGAAAAACTGTTTTTT.

Many counts were recorded for this clonotype. The rearrangement links TRBV18 to TRBJ2-3; no firm D call. V lost 3 bases and J 3 bases, leaving 16 bases between the germline ends. The CDR3 is 16 amino acids. CDR1 and CDR2 from the germline V gene are KGHSH and LQKENI. CDR3 residues: CASSPIDSGLTDTQYF. The CDR3 nucleotides read TGTGCCAGCTCACCCATCGACTCAGGCCTAACAGATACGCAGTATTTT.

This clonotype occurred many times. DNA of the CDR3: TGCAGTGCTCCCGAAGCAGGGGGGAGGGAGACCCAGTACTTC. Protein: CSAPEAGGRETQYF. This chain joins TRBV20-1 and TRBJ2-5; weak D call: TRBD1 (7 bases). CDR1 is DFQATT and CDR2 is SNEGSKA in the germline V gene (reference sequence). The CDR3 runs to 14 residues. The V and J ends lost 5 bases and 5 bases respectively, with 18 bases between them.